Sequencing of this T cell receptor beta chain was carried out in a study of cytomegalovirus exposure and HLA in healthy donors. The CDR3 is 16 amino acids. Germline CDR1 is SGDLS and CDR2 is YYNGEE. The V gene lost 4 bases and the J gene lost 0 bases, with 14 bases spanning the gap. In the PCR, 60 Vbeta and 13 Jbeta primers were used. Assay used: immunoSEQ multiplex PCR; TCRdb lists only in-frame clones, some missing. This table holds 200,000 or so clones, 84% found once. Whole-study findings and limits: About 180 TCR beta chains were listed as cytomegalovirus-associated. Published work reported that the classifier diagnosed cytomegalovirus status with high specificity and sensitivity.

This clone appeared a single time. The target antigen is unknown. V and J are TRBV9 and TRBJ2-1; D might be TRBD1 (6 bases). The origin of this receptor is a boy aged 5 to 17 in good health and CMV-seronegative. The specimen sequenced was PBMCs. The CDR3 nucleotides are TGTGCCAGCAGCCCCAGGGGTTTCGGCTCCTACAATGAGCAGTTCTTC. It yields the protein CASSPRGFGSYNEQFF.